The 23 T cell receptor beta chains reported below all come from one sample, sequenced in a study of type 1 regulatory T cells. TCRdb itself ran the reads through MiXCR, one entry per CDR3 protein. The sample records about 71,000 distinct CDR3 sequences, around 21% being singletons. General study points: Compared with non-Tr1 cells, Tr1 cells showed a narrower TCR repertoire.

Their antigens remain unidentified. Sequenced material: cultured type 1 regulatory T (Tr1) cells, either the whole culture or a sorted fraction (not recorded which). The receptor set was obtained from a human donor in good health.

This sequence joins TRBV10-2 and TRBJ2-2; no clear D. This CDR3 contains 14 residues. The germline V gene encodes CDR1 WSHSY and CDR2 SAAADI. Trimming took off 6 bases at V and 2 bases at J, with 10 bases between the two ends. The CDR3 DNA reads TGCGCCAGCAGCGGCGCAGGAAACACCGGGGAGCTGTTTTTT. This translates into CASSGAGNTGELFF.

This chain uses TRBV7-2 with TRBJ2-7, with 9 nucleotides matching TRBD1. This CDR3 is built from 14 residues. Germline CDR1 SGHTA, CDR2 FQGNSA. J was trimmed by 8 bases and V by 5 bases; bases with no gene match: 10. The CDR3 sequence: CASSQQGAKRQQYF. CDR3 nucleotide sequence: TGTGCCAGCAGCCAACAGGGGGCAAAGAGGCAGCAGTACTTC.

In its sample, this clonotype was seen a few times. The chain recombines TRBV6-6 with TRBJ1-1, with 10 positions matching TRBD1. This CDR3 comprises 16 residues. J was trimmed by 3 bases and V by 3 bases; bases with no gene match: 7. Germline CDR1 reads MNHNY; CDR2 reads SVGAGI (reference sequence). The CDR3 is CASSYGTGARDTEAFF. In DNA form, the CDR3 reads TGTGCCAGCAGTTATGGGACAGGGGCGCGAGACACTGAAGCTTTCTTT.

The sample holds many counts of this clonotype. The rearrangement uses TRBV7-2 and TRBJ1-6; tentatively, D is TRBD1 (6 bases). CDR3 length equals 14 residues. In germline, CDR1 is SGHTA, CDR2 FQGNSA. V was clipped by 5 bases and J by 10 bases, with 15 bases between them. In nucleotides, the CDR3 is TGTGCCAGCAGCGACACAGGGAGTAGGTCACCCCTCCACTTT. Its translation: CASSDTGSRSPLHF.

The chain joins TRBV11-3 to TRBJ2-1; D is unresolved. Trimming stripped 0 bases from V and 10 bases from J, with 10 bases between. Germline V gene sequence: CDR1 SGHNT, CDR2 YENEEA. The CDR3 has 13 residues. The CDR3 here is CASSLDATGEQFF. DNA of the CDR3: TGTGCCAGCAGCTTAGATGCAACGGGCGAGCAGTTCTTC.

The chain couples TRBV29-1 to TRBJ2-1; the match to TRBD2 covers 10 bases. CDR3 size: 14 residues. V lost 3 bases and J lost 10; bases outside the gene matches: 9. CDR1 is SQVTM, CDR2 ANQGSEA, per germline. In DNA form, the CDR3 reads TGCAGCGTTGATACTAGCGGGGTTTCATCGGAGCAGTTCTTC. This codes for CSVDTSGVSSEQFF.

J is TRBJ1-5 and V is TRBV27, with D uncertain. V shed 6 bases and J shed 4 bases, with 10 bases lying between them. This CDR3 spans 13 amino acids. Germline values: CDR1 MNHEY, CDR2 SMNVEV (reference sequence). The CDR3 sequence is CASRKSLNQPQHF. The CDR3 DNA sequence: TGTGCCAGCAGAAAGAGCCTGAATCAGCCCCAGCATTTT.

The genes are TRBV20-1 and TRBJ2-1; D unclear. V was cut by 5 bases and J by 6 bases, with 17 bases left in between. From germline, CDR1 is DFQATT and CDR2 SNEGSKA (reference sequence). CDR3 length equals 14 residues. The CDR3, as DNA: TGCAGTGCTTCCTACCATCTAGTTGGCAATGAGCAGTTCTTC. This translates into CSASYHLVGNEQFF.

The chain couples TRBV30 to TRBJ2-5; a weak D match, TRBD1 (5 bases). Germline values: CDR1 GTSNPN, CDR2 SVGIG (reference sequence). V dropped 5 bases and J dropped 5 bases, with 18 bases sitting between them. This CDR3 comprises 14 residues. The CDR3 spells CAWPWGPTAETQYF. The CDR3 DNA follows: TGTGCCTGGCCTTGGGGCCCCACGGCGGAGACCCAGTACTTC.

The CDR3 sequence is CASSLGTSGDTQYF. CDR3 nucleotides: TGTGCCAGCAGCCTCGGGACTAGCGGAGATACGCAGTATTTT. The chain recombines TRBV5-4 with TRBJ2-3; 11 bases map to TRBD2. Trimming at V came to 4 bases and at J to 5 bases, leaving 3 bases not matched to a gene. Germline CDR1 is SGHNT and CDR2 is YYREEE (reference sequence). This CDR3 has 14 residues.

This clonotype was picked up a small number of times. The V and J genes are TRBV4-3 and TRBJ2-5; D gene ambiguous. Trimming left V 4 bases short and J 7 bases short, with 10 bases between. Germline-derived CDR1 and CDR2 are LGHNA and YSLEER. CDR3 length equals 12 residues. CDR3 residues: CASSPESGTQYF. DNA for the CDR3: TGCGCCAGCAGCCCGGAGTCCGGGACCCAGTACTTC.

The CDR3 region has the DNA TGTGCCAGCCGGACTAGCGGCTACAATGAGCAGTTCTTC. It specifies CASRTSGYNEQFF. The chain has TRBV12-3 or TRBV12-4 and TRBJ2-1, with 10 bases aligning to TRBD2. This CDR3 is 13 amino acids long. J gave up 3 bases and V 8 bases, and 1 base lay outside the gene matches.

The CDR3 sequence: CASTSGAGGIDEQFF. Here the CDR3 DNA reads TGTGCCAGCACCTCTGGAGCGGGAGGGATCGATGAGCAGTTCTTC. The chain combines TRBV27 with TRBJ2-1; 10 nucleotides agree with TRBD2. With V trimmed by 7 bases and J by 8 bases, 11 bases remained unmatched. CDR1 and CDR2 from the germline V gene are MNHEY and SMNVEV (reference sequence). The CDR3 runs to 15 residues.

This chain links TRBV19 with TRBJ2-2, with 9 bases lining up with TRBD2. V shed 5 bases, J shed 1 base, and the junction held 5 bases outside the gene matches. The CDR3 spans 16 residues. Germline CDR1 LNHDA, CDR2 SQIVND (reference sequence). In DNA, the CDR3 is TGTGCCAGTAGTTTACTAGCGGGTTTGAACACCGGGGAGCTGTTTTTT. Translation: CASSLLAGLNTGELFF.

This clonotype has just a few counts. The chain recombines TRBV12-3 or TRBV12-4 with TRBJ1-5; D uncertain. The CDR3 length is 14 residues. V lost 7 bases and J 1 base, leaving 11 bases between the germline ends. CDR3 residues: CASTSFLSNQPQHF. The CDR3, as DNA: TGTGCCAGCACCTCTTTCCTGAGCAATCAGCCCCAGCATTTT.

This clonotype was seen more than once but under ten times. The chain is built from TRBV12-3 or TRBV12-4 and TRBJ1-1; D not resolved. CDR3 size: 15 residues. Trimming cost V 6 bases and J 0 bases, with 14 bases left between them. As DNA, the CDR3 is TGTGCCAGCAGCCGCCCGTCACTGGTGAACACTGAAGCTTTCTTT. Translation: CASSRPSLVNTEAFF.

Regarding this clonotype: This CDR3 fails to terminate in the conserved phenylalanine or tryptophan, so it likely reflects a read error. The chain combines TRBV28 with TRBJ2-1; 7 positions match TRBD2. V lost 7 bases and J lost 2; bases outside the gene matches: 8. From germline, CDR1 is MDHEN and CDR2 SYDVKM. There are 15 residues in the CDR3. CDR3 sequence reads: CASTLLGGTYNEQFS. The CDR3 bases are TGTGCCAGCACATTGCTGGGAGGGACCTACAATGAGCAGTTCTCC.

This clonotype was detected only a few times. The CDR3, as DNA: TGTGCCAGCAGCCCCTCTCTGGCCAGGCCAATACGGGACACTGAAGCTTTCTTT. Translating gives CASSPSLARPIRDTEAFF. The chain recombines TRBV6-5 with TRBJ1-1; D remains unclear. Germline CDR1 and CDR2: MNHEY and SVGAGI. V lost 6 bases and J 3 bases, leaving 26 bases between the germline ends. CDR3 length: 18 amino acids.

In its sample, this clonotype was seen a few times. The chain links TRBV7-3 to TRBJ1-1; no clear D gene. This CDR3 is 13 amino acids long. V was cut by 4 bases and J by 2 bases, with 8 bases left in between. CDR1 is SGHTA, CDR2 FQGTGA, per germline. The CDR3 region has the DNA TGTGCCAGCAGCTCCCAGACCAACACTGAAGCTTTCTTT. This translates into CASSSQTNTEAFF.

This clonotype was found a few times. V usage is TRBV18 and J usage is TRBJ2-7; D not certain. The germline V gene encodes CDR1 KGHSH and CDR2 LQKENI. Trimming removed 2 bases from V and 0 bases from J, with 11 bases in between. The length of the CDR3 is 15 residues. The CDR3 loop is CASSPGVQSSYEQYF. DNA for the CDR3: TGTGCCAGCTCACCAGGAGTCCAATCCTCCTACGAGCAGTACTTC.

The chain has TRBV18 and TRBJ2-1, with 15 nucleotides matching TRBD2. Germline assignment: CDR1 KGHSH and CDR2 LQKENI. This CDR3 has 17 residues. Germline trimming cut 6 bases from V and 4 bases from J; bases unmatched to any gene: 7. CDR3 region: CASSDTGTSGGYNEQFF. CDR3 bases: TGTGCCAGCTCGGACACTGGGACTAGCGGGGGGTACAATGAGCAGTTCTTC.

CDR3 protein: CASSSETGSQHF. The CDR3 DNA reads TGTGCCAGCAGTTCAGAAACAGGGAGCCAGCATTTT. The rearrangement uses TRBV27 and TRBJ1-5; D might be TRBD1 (6 bases). The V gene lost 4 bases and the J gene lost 12 bases, with 13 bases spanning the gap. This CDR3 has 12 amino acids. The germline V gene has CDR1 MNHEY and CDR2 SMNVEV (reference sequence).

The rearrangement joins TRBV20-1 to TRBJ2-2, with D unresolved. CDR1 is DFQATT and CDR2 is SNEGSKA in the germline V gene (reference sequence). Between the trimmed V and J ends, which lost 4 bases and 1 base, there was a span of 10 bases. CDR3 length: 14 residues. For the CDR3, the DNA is TGCAGTGCTATTAATGCACAGAACACCGGGGAGCTGTTTTTT. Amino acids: CSAINAQNTGELFF.